This T cell receptor (beta chain) was sequenced in a study of T cells after posttransplantation cyclophosphamide. Study results and limitations: Donor CD8+ memory clones often dominated recipient blood repertoires at later times. TRB clonality was highly associated with recipient CMV seropositivity and reactivation. Blood and skin or GI T cell repertoires showed limited TRB overlap.

This clone was recorded many times. Its antigen is still unknown. V dropped 5 bases and J dropped 1 base, with 15 bases sitting between them. This CDR3 has 15 amino acids. CDR1 is SGHTA and CDR2 is FQGNSA in the germline V gene. Produced via immunoSEQ multiplex PCR; TCRdb's table is partial and in-frame only. The sample shows some 40,000 clones, no singletons; the ten largest hold 4% to 5%. The related graft donor's blood sample was taken on the day of bone marrow donation. The material sequenced was PBMCs. The TCR comes from a woman between 50 and 59 years old in good health and a related stem cell transplant donor. The V call is TRBV7-2, the J call TRBJ2-7; TRBD2 might be the D (6 bases). The CDR3 region is CASSLMPAGSYEQYF. The CDR3, as DNA: TGTGCCAGCAGCCTCATGCCGGCGGGGTCCTACGAGCAGTACTTC.